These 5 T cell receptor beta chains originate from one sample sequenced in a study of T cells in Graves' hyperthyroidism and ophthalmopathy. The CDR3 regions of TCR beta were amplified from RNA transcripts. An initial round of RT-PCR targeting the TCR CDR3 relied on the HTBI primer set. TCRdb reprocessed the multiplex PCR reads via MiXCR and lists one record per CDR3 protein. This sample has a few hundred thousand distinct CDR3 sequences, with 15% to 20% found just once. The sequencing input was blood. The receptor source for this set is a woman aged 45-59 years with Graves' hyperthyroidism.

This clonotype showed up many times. CDR3 amino acids: CATSASVGGGETQYF. For the CDR3, the DNA is TGTGCCACCAGCGCCTCGGTTGGGGGGGGAGAGACCCAGTACTTC. The rearrangement links TRBV15 to TRBJ2-5; TRBD2 aligns across 7 bases. The CDR3 totals 15 residues. Germline V lookup: CDR1 LNHNV, CDR2 YYDKDF (reference sequence). J gave up 4 bases and V 5 bases, and 10 bases lay outside the gene matches.

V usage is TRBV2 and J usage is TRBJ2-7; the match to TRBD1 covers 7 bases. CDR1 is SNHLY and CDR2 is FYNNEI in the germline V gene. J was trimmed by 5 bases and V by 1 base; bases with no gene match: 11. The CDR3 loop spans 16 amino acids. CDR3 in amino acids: CASSEVLRGTEHEQYF. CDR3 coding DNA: TGTGCCAGCAGTGAAGTTCTAAGAGGGACAGAACACGAGCAGTACTTC.

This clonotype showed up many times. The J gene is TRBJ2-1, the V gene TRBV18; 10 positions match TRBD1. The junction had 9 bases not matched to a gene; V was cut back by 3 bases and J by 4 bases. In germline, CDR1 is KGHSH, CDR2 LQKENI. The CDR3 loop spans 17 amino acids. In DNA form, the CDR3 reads TGTGCCAGCTCACCCCTACAACCGGGACAGGGGTACAATGAGCAGTTCTTC. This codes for CASSPLQPGQGYNEQFF.

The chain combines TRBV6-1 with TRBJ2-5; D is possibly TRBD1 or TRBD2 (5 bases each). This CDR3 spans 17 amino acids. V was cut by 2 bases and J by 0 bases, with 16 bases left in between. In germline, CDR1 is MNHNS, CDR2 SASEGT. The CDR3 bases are TGTGCCAGCAGTGAATTGGTAGCGCAGGGAGACCAAGAGACCCAGTACTTC. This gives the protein CASSELVAQGDQETQYF.

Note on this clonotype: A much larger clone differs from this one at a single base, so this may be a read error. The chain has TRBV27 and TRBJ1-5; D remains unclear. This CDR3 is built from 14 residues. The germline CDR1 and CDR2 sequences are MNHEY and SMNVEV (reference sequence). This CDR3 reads CASRGPARNQSQHF. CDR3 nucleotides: TGTGCCAGCAGGGGTCCAGCTCGGAATCAGTCCCAGCATTTT.